The 20 T cell receptor beta chains reported below all come from one sample, sequenced in a study of blood T cell repertoires in COVID-19. Produced via immunoSEQ multiplex PCR; TCRdb's table is partial and in-frame only. The sample lists about 74,000 clones, 84% occurring once. Sequenced material: peripheral blood. The receptors originated from a man in his 70s with acute or convalescent COVID-19.

The V and J genes are TRBV19 and TRBJ1-5; TRBD1 matches at 7 bases. This CDR3 contains 14 residues. With V trimmed by 6 bases and J by 3 bases, 5 bases remained unmatched. Germline-derived CDR1 and CDR2 are LNHDA and SQIVND (reference sequence). CDR3 sequence: CASSSTGDNQPQHF. The DNA of the CDR3 is TGTGCCAGTAGCTCCACAGGGGACAATCAGCCCCAGCATTTT.

V gene TRBV9 combines with J gene TRBJ1-2, with a tentative D call TRBD1 (5 bases). Germline assignment: CDR1 SGDLS and CDR2 YYNGEE. This CDR3 has 14 amino acids. V lost 0 bases, J lost 0 bases, and 6 bases lay in between. The CDR3 DNA is TGTGCCAGCAGCGTAGCAGGGACTAACTATGGCTACACCTTC. It codes for CASSVAGTNYGYTF.

The chain employs TRBV5-4 and TRBJ2-7; D call uncertain. V was pared by 4 bases and J by 0 bases, with 11 bases between. The CDR3 runs to 14 residues. CDR1 is SGHNT and CDR2 is YYREEE in the germline V gene (reference sequence). CDR3 region: CASSITLSSYEQYF. CDR3 nucleotide sequence: TGTGCCAGCAGCATTACCCTAAGCTCCTACGAGCAGTACTTC.

The J gene is TRBJ1-2, the V gene TRBV19, with D possibly matching TRBD1 (6 bases). Trimming removed 5 bases at V and 8 bases at J, with 18 bases between. Germline lookup yields CDR1 LNHDA and CDR2 SQIVND (reference sequence). CDR3 length: 14 residues. The CDR3 DNA reads as TGTGCCAGTAGTTCCCGACAAGGGGGGGAAGGCTACACCTTC. Protein: CASSSRQGGEGYTF. The whole variable domain, remainder taken from reference TRBV19 and TRBJ1-2, is DGGITQSPKYLFRKEGQNVTLSCEQNLNHDAMYWYRQDPGQGLRLIYYSQIVNDFQKGDIAEGYSVSREKKESFPLTVTSAQKNPTAFYLCASSSRQGGEGYTFGSGTRLTVV.

The chain combines TRBV7-9 with TRBJ2-7, with a tentative D call TRBD2 (6 bases). This CDR3 spans 13 amino acids. Per the germline V gene, CDR1 is SEHNR and CDR2 is FQNEAQ (reference sequence). V was cut by 3 bases and J by 2 bases, with 8 bases left in between. The CDR3 bases are TGTGCCAGCAGCTTGAGCGGGCCCTACGAGCAGTACTTC. This gives the protein CASSLSGPYEQYF.

The J gene is TRBJ1-1, the V gene TRBV29-1, with TRBD1 matching over 7 bases. This CDR3 contains 13 residues. The ends lost 7 bases at V and 1 base at J; junction bases unmatched: 6. Germline assignment: CDR1 SQVTM and CDR2 ANQGSEA. The CDR3 is CSATTGRNTEAFF. DNA of the CDR3: TGCAGCGCAACGACAGGGAGGAACACTGAAGCTTTCTTT.

CDR3 residues: CASSLRSGSFQGTQYF. In nucleotides, the CDR3 is TGTGCCAGCAGTTTAAGGAGCGGGAGCTTTCAGGGGACGCAGTATTTT. The chain couples TRBV28 to TRBJ2-3, with 8 bases that match TRBD2. Germline CDR1 and CDR2: MDHEN and SYDVKM. With V trimmed by 2 bases and J by 9 bases, 13 bases remained unmatched. CDR3 size: 16 residues. Combining the CDR3 with reference TRBV28 and TRBJ2-3 gives the whole variable domain DVKVTQSSRYLVKRTGEKVFLECVQDMDHENMFWYRQDPGLGLRLIYFSYDVKMKEKGDIPEGYSVSREKKERFSLILESASTNQTSMYLCASSLRSGSFQGTQYFGPGTRLTVL.

The chain uses TRBV6-5 and TRBJ2-7, with 9 bases aligning to TRBD1. This CDR3 is 14 amino acids long. Germline loops: CDR1 MNHEY, CDR2 SVGAGI. Unmatched junction bases numbered 7, after V lost 6 bases and J lost 4 bases. DNA for the CDR3: TGTGCCAGCAGACACGGGACAGGGACTTACGAGCAGTACTTC. Its translation: CASRHGTGTYEQYF.

V is TRBV6-1 and J is TRBJ2-3; D gene unclear. Germline lookup yields CDR1 MNHNS and CDR2 SASEGT. The V gene lost 0 bases and the J gene lost 7 bases, with 5 bases spanning the gap. The CDR3 consists of 12 residues. In DNA form, the CDR3 reads TGTGCCAGCAGTGAAGCTCTGTATACGCAGTATTTT. Its protein product is CASSEALYTQYF.

This chain uses TRBV10-3 with TRBJ2-5; TRBD2 agrees at 8 bases. The CDR3 totals 14 residues. Germline V gene lookup returns CDR1 ENHRY and CDR2 SYGVKD. V lost 6 bases and J lost 3; bases outside the gene matches: 6. The CDR3 here is CAIRASAGEETQYF. DNA of the CDR3: TGTGCCATCAGGGCCTCAGCGGGGGAAGAGACCCAGTACTTC.

The J gene is TRBJ2-7, the V gene TRBV5-6; D possibly corresponds to TRBD2 (5 bases). The CDR3 runs 14 residues. V lost 0 bases and J lost 0, with 7 bases in between. Germline V gives CDR1 SGHDT, CDR2 YYEEEE. The CDR3 loop reads CASSLGGSSYEQYF. The CDR3 DNA reads TGTGCCAGCAGCTTGGGAGGGAGCTCCTACGAGCAGTACTTC.

The chain combines TRBV2 with TRBJ2-5, with D possibly TRBD2 on 5 matching bases. The CDR3 extends over 15 amino acids. With 6 bases removed from V and 7 bases from J, the gap between germline ends came to 21 bases. CDR1 is SNHLY, CDR2 FYNNEI, per germline. The CDR3 reads CASSHLRPDRGTQYF. The CDR3 DNA reads as TGTGCCAGCAGCCACCTCCGGCCGGACCGGGGGACCCAGTACTTC.

This sequence joins TRBV7-9 and TRBJ1-2; 8 nucleotides match TRBD1. V trimming: 5 bases; J trimming: 4 bases; junction bases outside the gene matches: 6. The CDR3 is 14 amino acids. Germline V gene data show CDR1 as SEHNR and CDR2 as FQNEAQ (reference sequence). CDR3 nucleotides: TGTGCCAGCAGCCCCAAGACAGGGGTCTATGGCTACACCTTC. It encodes CASSPKTGVYGYTF.

The chain combines TRBV5-1 with TRBJ2-1, with 9 bases fitting TRBD1. The germline V gene encodes CDR1 SGHRS and CDR2 YFSETQ. V trimming: 0 bases; J trimming: 4 bases; junction bases outside the gene matches: 20. The CDR3 loop spans 21 amino acids. The CDR3 nucleotides are TGCGCCAGCAGCTTGGCTGGTGGGGGTGGGTCAACAGGGGGCGCATACAATGAGCAGTTCTTC. This encodes CASSLAGGGGSTGGAYNEQFF.

V usage is TRBV29-1 and J usage is TRBJ1-1; no definite D call. The CDR3 length is 13 residues. Germline assignment: CDR1 SQVTM and CDR2 ANQGSEA. Trimming stripped 3 bases from V and 4 bases from J, with 12 bases between. CDR3 in amino acids: CSVDPGMGTEAFF. CDR3 coding DNA: TGCAGCGTTGACCCGGGGATGGGCACTGAAGCTTTCTTT.

Regarding this clone: Its ends do not fully match the called genes, so a read error is possible. J is TRBJ2-1 and V is TRBV7-7; TRBD2 aligns across 11 bases. The CDR3 has 15 residues. Per the germline V gene, CDR1 is SSHAT and CDR2 is FNYEAQ (reference sequence). CDR3 in DNA: TGTGCTAGCAGCCCTGGGACTAGCGGAAGCAATGAGCAGTTCTTC. Protein product: CASSPGTSGSNEQFF.

CDR3 DNA sequence: TGTGCCAGCAGTTACGCTCAGGCAAATGGGGCCAACGTCCTGACTTTC. It is translated as CASSYAQANGANVLTF. The chain joins TRBV6-2 or TRBV6-3 to TRBJ2-6, with D unresolved. The CDR3 length is 16 residues. Germline V gene lookup returns CDR1 MNHEY and CDR2 SVGEGT. The V end lost 2 bases, the J end lost 3 bases, and 11 bases lay between the germline ends.

V and J are TRBV5-5 and TRBJ1-1, with 8 positions matching TRBD1. The CDR3 has 14 amino acids. V was pared by 3 bases and J by 4 bases, with 5 bases of the junction left unmatched. Germline CDR1 reads SGHKS; CDR2 reads YYEKEE (reference sequence). CDR3 nucleotides: TGTGCCAGCAGCTCGACAGGGGTTGGCACTGAAGCTTTCTTT. Encoded protein: CASSSTGVGTEAFF.

This clone has just one count. One junction end disagrees with the germline gene, perhaps due to a read error. V and J are TRBV29-1 and TRBJ2-5; either TRBD1 or TRBD2 may fit D (5 bases each). CDR1 is SQVTM and CDR2 is ANQGSEA in the germline V gene. This CDR3 comprises 12 residues. The CDR3 spells CSVEEGLETQYF. CDR3 nucleotide sequence: TGCAGCGTCGAAGAGGGGCTAGAGACCCAGTACTTC.

This clone was detected a few times. This chain connects TRBV5-4 to TRBJ1-4; 11 nucleotides agree with TRBD1. Germline assignment: CDR1 SGHNT and CDR2 YYREEE (reference sequence). V lost 1 base, J lost 8 bases, and 4 bases stayed unmatched. The CDR3 extends over 15 amino acids. The CDR3 is CASSLRTGGVEKLFF. CDR3 DNA sequence: TGTGCCAGCAGCTTGCGGACAGGGGGCGTGGAAAAACTGTTTTTT. The full variable domain, its missing parts supplied by reference TRBV5-4 and TRBJ1-4, is ETGVTQSPTHLIKTRGQQVTLRCSSQSGHNTVSWYQQALGQGPQFIFQYYREEENGRGNFPPRFSGLQFPNYSSELNVNALELDDSALYLCASSLRTGGVEKLFFGSGTQLSVL.